What follows are 6 T cell receptor beta chains derived from one specimen sequenced in a study of coeliac disease. Sequencing used immunoSEQ multiplex PCR; TCRdb keeps in-frame clones, though not all of them. The data hold fewer than 5,000 clones, with under 65% observed a single time. Sequencing was done on a sample of lamina propria lymphocytes from the gut. These receptors were obtained from a woman aged 70-85 years with celiac disease.

This chain uses TRBV6-5 with TRBJ2-7, with D unclear. The V gene's germline CDR1 is MNHEY and CDR2 SVGAGI. The CDR3 sequence is 12 residues long. Trimming removed 5 bases at V and 6 bases at J, with 11 bases between. CDR3 region: CASSTRTSEQYF. The DNA for the CDR3 is TGTGCCAGCAGTACCCGAACAAGCGAGCAGTACTTC.

The chain joins TRBV6-5 to TRBJ1-5, with D maybe TRBD1 (5 bases). Germline values: CDR1 MNHEY, CDR2 SVGAGI. The CDR3 is 13 residues long. V lost 2 bases to trimming and J lost 6 bases, with 8 bases between them. The CDR3 DNA follows: TGTGCCAGCAGTTACCAGGGCGGTCAGCCCCAGCATTTT. It codes for CASSYQGGQPQHF.

This clone has just a few counts. This chain joins TRBV18 and TRBJ2-7; 7 nucleotides align to TRBD1. The germline V gene encodes CDR1 KGHSH and CDR2 LQKENI. This CDR3 spans 15 amino acids. The V gene end was trimmed by 2 bases and the J gene end by 6 bases; junction bases not matched to a gene: 10. The CDR3 sequence: CASSPARGSSAEQYF. CDR3 sequence (DNA): TGTGCCAGCTCACCAGCCAGGGGGTCTTCGGCCGAGCAGTACTTC.

CDR3 coding DNA: TGTGCCAGCAGCTTAACAGGGACTAACTATGGCTACACCTTC. It translates to CASSLTGTNYGYTF. The rearrangement joins TRBV7-2 to TRBJ1-2, with a possible D match to TRBD1 (6 bases). Trimming took off 2 bases at V and 0 bases at J, with 7 bases between the two ends. Germline V gene lookup returns CDR1 SGHTA and CDR2 FQGNSA. The CDR3 spans 14 residues.

The chain employs TRBV12-2 and TRBJ2-5; TRBD2 was called by the table and not checked on the DNA. TRBV12-2 is a documented pseudogene. The length of the CDR3 is 17 residues. The CDR3 DNA sequence: TGTGCAAGTCGCCCTGGCCCCCGGACTAGCGGGGAAGAGACCCAGTACTTC. Encoded protein: CASRPGPRTSGEETQYF.

This clone is large within its sample. This chain uses TRBV27 with TRBJ2-7, with D tentatively TRBD1 (6 bases). Germline V gene sequence: CDR1 MNHEY, CDR2 SMNVEV (reference sequence). This CDR3 contains 13 residues. V was cut by 3 bases and J by 3 bases, with 9 bases left in between. CDR3 nucleotides: TGTGCCAGCAGTTTTAGAGGGGGCTACGAGCAGTACTTC. It is translated as CASSFRGGYEQYF.